This is a list of T cell receptor beta chains from one sample in a study of cytomegalovirus exposure and HLA in healthy donors. Using immunoSEQ multiplex PCR, the repertoire was profiled, and TCRdb retains in-frame clones only, with some absent. In all, the sample yields more than 100,000 clones. Sequenced input: PBMCs. The receptors stem from a man in his late teens or twenties in good health and CMV-seronegative. CDR3s include the opening cysteine and the closing phenylalanine or tryptophan. Fields, in order: J gene, V gene, D gene, CDR3 protein, CDR3 DNA. D genes are given only for firm matches.

J: TRBJ2-3
V: TRBV6-1
D: NA
CDR3: CASSDGAGPADTQYF
DNA: TGTGCCAGCAGTGATGGGGCCGGTCCTGCAGATACGCAGTATTTT

J: TRBJ2-5
V: TRBV7-2
D: TRBD2
CDR3: CASSRRGGGETQYF
DNA: TGTGCCAGCAGCCGCCGGGGGGGTGGAGAGACCCAGTACTTC

J: TRBJ2-1
V: TRBV6-6
D: TRBD2
CDR3: CASRLAGPLSYNEQFF
DNA: TGTGCCAGCCGACTAGCGGGACCCCTCTCCTACAATGAGCAGTTCTTC

J: TRBJ1-5
V: TRBV7-6
D: TRBD1
CDR3: CASSQGDQPQHF
DNA: TGTGCCAGCAGTCAGGGGGACCAGCCCCAGCATTTT

J: TRBJ2-5
V: TRBV5-1
D: NA
CDR3: CASSLAGVGETQYF
DNA: TGCGCCAGCAGCTTGGCAGGGGTGGGAGAGACCCAGTACTTC

J: TRBJ2-5
V: TRBV2
D: TRBD2
CDR3: CASRPLGLAQETQYF
DNA: TGTGCCAGCAGACCCCTGGGACTAGCCCAAGAGACCCAGTACTTC

J: TRBJ2-1
V: TRBV9
D: TRBD1
CDR3: CASSGTGQGSNEQFF
DNA: TGTGCCAGCAGCGGGACGGGACAGGGCTCTAATGAGCAGTTCTTC

J: TRBJ1-1
V: TRBV29-1
D: TRBD1
CDR3: CSAINTGGVDTEAFF
DNA: TGCAGCGCTATTAATACAGGGGGCGTGGACACTGAAGCTTTCTTT

J: TRBJ2-7
V: TRBV19
D: NA
CDR3: CASKGGSYEQYF
DNA: TGTGCCAGTAAAGGGGGCTCCTACGAGCAGTACTTC

J: TRBJ2-4
V: TRBV5-1
D: TRBD1
CDR3: CASSPGQDRVRAKNIQYF
DNA: TGCGCCAGCAGCCCCGGACAGGACCGCGTTCGAGCCAAAAACATTCAGTACTTC

J: TRBJ1-3
V: TRBV7-2
D: TRBD1
CDR3: CASSSRTGTGKNTIYF
DNA: TGTGCCAGCAGCTCGCGGACAGGGACGGGAAAAAACACCATATATTTT

J: TRBJ2-1
V: TRBV9
D: TRBD1
CDR3: CASSIEGTGYNEQFF
DNA: TGTGCCAGCAGCATCGAGGGGACAGGGTACAATGAGCAGTTCTTC

J: TRBJ1-1
V: TRBV30
D: TRBD1
CDR3: CAWGGQGGQAFF
DNA: TGTGCCTGGGGGGGACAGGGGGGACAAGCTTTCTTT

J: TRBJ2-5
V: TRBV20-1
D: NA
CDR3: CSASGETQYF
DNA: TGCAGTGCTAGCGGAGAGACCCAGTACTTC

J: TRBJ1-2
V: TRBV19
D: TRBD1
CDR3: CASSIDLEGAGYGYTF
DNA: TGTGCCAGTAGTATAGATTTGGAGGGGGCCGGCTATGGCTACACCTTC

J: TRBJ1-2
V: TRBV5-4
D: NA
CDR3: CASSLDRVGDGYTF
DNA: TGTGCCAGCAGCTTGGACAGGGTGGGTGACGGCTACACCTTC

J: TRBJ1-1
V: TRBV5-8
D: TRBD1
CDR3: CASSSGQGNTEAFF
DNA: TGTGCCAGCAGCTCGGGACAGGGGAACACTGAAGCTTTCTTT

J: TRBJ1-1
V: TRBV10-3
D: NA
CDR3: CAISPGDPAAFF
DNA: TGTGCCATCAGCCCGGGGGACCCGGCTGCTTTCTTT

J: TRBJ1-2
V: TRBV28
D: NA
CDR3: CASSLGPTRGYTF
DNA: TGTGCCAGCAGTTTAGGGCCCACAAGAGGCTACACCTTC

J: TRBJ2-3
V: TRBV27
D: NA
CDR3: CASSLLDSTDTQYF
DNA: TGTGCCAGCAGTTTATTAGATAGCACAGATACGCAGTATTTT

J: TRBJ2-7
V: TRBV12-5
D: NA
CDR3: CASGFANHGFHEQYF
DNA: TGTGCTAGTGGTTTCGCTAACCACGGGTTTCACGAGCAGTACTTC

J: TRBJ2-7
V: TRBV7-7
D: TRBD2
CDR3: CAHGGGRSGHSRDEQYF
DNA: TGTGCTCACGGCGGGGGGAGGTCAGGGCATTCTAGGGACGAGCAGTACTTC

J: TRBJ2-7
V: TRBV5-1
D: TRBD1
CDR3: CASSQGQGAYEQYF
DNA: TGCGCCAGCAGCCAGGGACAGGGGGCCTACGAGCAGTACTTC

J: TRBJ2-1
V: TRBV7-6
D: TRBD2
CDR3: CASTDSRLAIGEQFF
DNA: TGTGCCAGCACCGACTCGAGACTAGCCATTGGTGAGCAGTTCTTC

J: TRBJ2-5
V: TRBV27
D: NA
CDR3: CASSLALQETQYF
DNA: TGTGCCAGCAGTTTAGCGCTCCAAGAGACCCAGTACTTC

J: TRBJ2-7
V: TRBV28
D: TRBD2
CDR3: CASGTTAYEQYF
DNA: TGTGCCAGCGGGACTACCGCCTACGAGCAGTACTTC

J: TRBJ2-1
V: TRBV2
D: TRBD2
CDR3: CASRLAGNNEQFF
DNA: TGTGCCAGCAGACTAGCGGGCAACAATGAGCAGTTCTTC

J: TRBJ2-1
V: TRBV10-2
D: TRBD1
CDR3: CASRGQRPYNEQFF
DNA: TGCGCCAGCAGGGGACAGCGCCCCTACAATGAGCAGTTCTTC

J: TRBJ1-5
V: TRBV6-1
D: NA
CDR3: CASRGGVSNQPQHF
DNA: TGTGCCAGCAGGGGGGGGGTAAGCAATCAGCCCCAGCATTTT

J: TRBJ1-1
V: TRBV6-5
D: TRBD1
CDR3: CASSYSGQGNTEAFF
DNA: TGTGCCAGCAGTTACTCGGGACAGGGAAACACTGAAGCTTTCTTT

J: TRBJ1-6
V: TRBV9
D: NA
CDR3: CASSLAGDSPLHF
DNA: TGTGCCAGCAGCTTAGCAGGGGATTCACCCCTCCACTTT

J: TRBJ2-7
V: TRBV6-5
D: TRBD1
CDR3: CASSTPGQGAYEQYF
DNA: TGTGCCAGCAGTACCCCGGGACAGGGGGCCTACGAGCAGTACTTC

J: TRBJ2-2
V: TRBV6-5
D: TRBD1
CDR3: CASSYFRQGVGELFF
DNA: TGTGCCAGCAGTTACTTCCGACAGGGGGTCGGGGAGCTGTTTTTT

J: TRBJ2-6
V: TRBV11-2
D: NA
CDR3: CASSPRFLTGTGANVLTF
DNA: TGTGCCAGCAGCCCACGATTCTTGACAGGCACTGGGGCCAACGTCCTGACTTTC

J: TRBJ1-1
V: TRBV30
D: NA
CDR3: CAWTSGGAEAFF
DNA: TGTGCCTGGACCTCCGGGGGGGCTGAAGCTTTCTTT

J: TRBJ2-3
V: TRBV15
D: TRBD2
CDR3: CATSRVAGVGADTQYF
DNA: TGTGCCACCAGCAGAGTAGCGGGAGTCGGCGCAGATACGCAGTATTTT

J: TRBJ2-6
V: TRBV11-3
D: TRBD2
CDR3: CASSLGGRGSGANVLTF
DNA: TGTGCCAGCAGCTTAGGTGGGAGGGGCTCTGGGGCCAACGTCCTGACTTTC

J: TRBJ1-3
V: TRBV10-2
D: NA
CDR3: CASRTVSSGNTIYF
DNA: TGCGCCAGCCGGACAGTAAGCTCTGGAAACACCATATATTTT

J: TRBJ1-1
V: TRBV13
D: TRBD1
CDR3: CASQSLEPGQPNLNTEAFF
DNA: TGTGCCAGCCAAAGTCTCGAACCGGGACAGCCAAATTTAAACACTGAAGCTTTCTTT

J: TRBJ2-1
V: TRBV7-9
D: TRBD2
CDR3: CASSPSGISYNEQFF
DNA: TGTGCCAGCAGCCCAAGCGGGATTTCCTACAATGAGCAGTTCTTC

J: TRBJ1-1
V: TRBV5-1
D: NA
CDR3: CASSNEGVTEAFF
DNA: TGCGCCAGCAGTAATGAGGGGGTCACTGAAGCTTTCTTT

J: TRBJ2-3
V: TRBV29-1
D: NA
CDR3: CSVEGTFGDTQYF
DNA: TGCAGCGTTGAAGGCACTTTTGGAGATACGCAGTATTTT

J: TRBJ1-3
V: TRBV28
D: TRBD1
CDR3: CASRRDSSFGTIYF
DNA: TGTGCCAGCAGAAGGGACAGCAGTTTTGGCACCATATATTTT

J: TRBJ1-1
V: TRBV18
D: NA
CDR3: CASSLDSMNTEAFF
DNA: TGTGCCAGCTCACTGGACAGCATGAACACTGAAGCTTTCTTT

J: TRBJ1-3
V: TRBV18
D: TRBD1
CDR3: CASPYTTGKAEGNTIYF
DNA: TGTGCCAGCCCGTATACGACAGGGAAAGCTGAAGGAAACACCATATATTTT

J: TRBJ1-1
V: TRBV10-1
D: TRBD1
CDR3: CASRPEGQGSTEAFF
DNA: TGCGCCAGCAGGCCCGAAGGACAGGGGAGCACTGAAGCTTTCTTT

J: TRBJ1-2
V: TRBV19
D: TRBD1
CDR3: CATQGRRTTANYGYTF
DNA: TGTGCCACACAGGGGCGGAGAACCACGGCTAACTATGGCTACACCTTC

J: TRBJ1-1
V: TRBV5-4
D: NA
CDR3: CASSLASVGGTEAFF
DNA: TGTGCCAGCAGCTTGGCATCGGTGGGGGGGACTGAAGCTTTCTTT

J: TRBJ2-4
V: TRBV7-9
D: TRBD2
CDR3: CASSLPGLAANIQYF
DNA: TGTGCCAGCAGCTTACCCGGACTAGCGGCAAACATTCAGTACTTC

J: TRBJ1-6
V: TRBV27
D: TRBD1
CDR3: CASRTGTSSYNSPLHF
DNA: TGTGCCAGCAGGACAGGGACGAGCTCCTATAATTCACCCCTCCACTTT

J: TRBJ1-6
V: TRBV18
D: TRBD1
CDR3: CASSPTGNSPLHF
DNA: TGTGCCAGCTCACCGACAGGGAATTCACCCCTCCACTTT

J: TRBJ2-1
V: TRBV5-6
D: TRBD2
CDR3: CASSYRTSGTINEQFF
DNA: TGTGCCAGCAGCTACCGGACTAGCGGGACGATAAATGAGCAGTTCTTC

J: TRBJ2-7
V: TRBV5-1
D: TRBD1
CDR3: CASSLGGGADQAEQYF
DNA: TGCGCCAGCAGCTTGGGAGGGGGCGCGGATCAGGCCGAGCAGTACTTC

J: TRBJ2-5
V: TRBV11-3
D: TRBD2
CDR3: CASSLDDGGQETQYF
DNA: TGTGCCAGCAGCTTAGATGACGGGGGGCAAGAGACCCAGTACTTC